The TCR beta chain described here comes from a study of blood T cell repertoires in COVID-19. In the study overall: Samples representing acute and convalescent COVID-19 were sourced from the United States, Italy and Spain. In each case, the material was cDNA or gDNA derived from T cells, B-cell-depleted T cells, or PBMCs.

V was clipped by 1 base and J by 3 bases, with 12 bases between them. Germline CDR1 SGHAT, CDR2 FQNNGV. The CDR3 loop spans 15 amino acids. This clone has more than one count but fewer than ten. Some clones are missing from TCRdb's copy, which holds only in-frame ones; the method was immunoSEQ multiplex PCR. The sample includes around 150,000 clones, roughly 85% of them seen just once. V is TRBV11-2 and J is TRBJ1-2; perhaps TRBD1 as D (5 bases). The clonotype was recovered from a human donor with acute or convalescent COVID-19. The donor label of this sample is uncertain. The material sequenced was peripheral blood. CDR3: CASSLGRGLDYGYTF. For the CDR3, the DNA is TGTGCCAGCAGCTTAGGGAGGGGCTTAGACTATGGCTACACCTTC.